This T cell receptor (beta chain) was recovered during a study of T cell responses to AZD1222 COVID-19 vaccine. Whole-study context: Second-dose schedules of about 4 or about 12 weeks were combined.

V lost 2 bases and J lost 0, with 11 bases in between. In germline, CDR1 is SGHNT, CDR2 YYREEE (reference sequence). This CDR3 region has 15 residues. Libraries were prepared by immunoSEQ multiplex PCR; TCRdb keeps only in-frame clonotypes and omits some of them. The sample shows nearly 110,000 clones, around 91% of them seen only once. This receptor was taken from an adult in good health. The chain employs TRBV5-4 and TRBJ1-1; D might be TRBD1 (6 bases). This specimen was peripheral blood, taken on day 0 of AZD1222 vaccination. The CDR3 region has the DNA TGTGCCAGCAGCTTTAGACAGGCTCTGAACACTGAAGCTTTCTTT. Its translation: CASSFRQALNTEAFF.